Shown below are 21 T cell receptor beta chains from a single sample sequenced in a study of cytomegalovirus exposure and HLA in healthy donors. The PCR ran on 60 Vbeta and 13 Jbeta primers. The method was immunoSEQ multiplex PCR; TCRdb's version includes in-frame clones alone and lacks a portion of them. The top ten hold roughly 1.5% of the sample, which has 150,000 to 200,000 clones, over 75% seen once. The sequenced sample was PBMCs. Receptors were obtained from a woman aged 25-40 years in good health and CMV-seronegative.

The table lists this clone with a few counts. This chain connects TRBV5-4 to TRBJ2-7; no definite D call. The length of the CDR3 is 15 residues. V lost 2 bases and J 1 base, leaving 13 bases between the germline ends. Looked up from germline, CDR1 is SGHNT and CDR2 is YYREEE (reference sequence). The CDR3 DNA reads as TGTGCCAGCAGCTTCGATACTGGTAAATCCTACGAGCAGTACTTC. Translating gives CASSFDTGKSYEQYF. The full variable domain, completed using reference TRBV5-4 and TRBJ2-7, is ETGVTQSPTHLIKTRGQQVTLRCSSQSGHNTVSWYQQALGQGPQFIFQYYREEENGRGNFPPRFSGLQFPNYSSELNVNALELDDSALYLCASSFDTGKSYEQYFGPGTRLTVT.

J is TRBJ2-1 and V is TRBV9; 7 bases align to TRBD2. CDR1 SGDLS and CDR2 YYNGEE come from the germline V gene. Trimming removed 0 bases from V and 0 bases from J; junction bases left unmatched: 3. This CDR3 comprises 16 residues. The chain's CDR3 is CASSVATGGSYNEQFF. In nucleotides, the CDR3 is TGTGCCAGCAGCGTAGCAACGGGGGGCTCCTACAATGAGCAGTTCTTC.

This clone has a single count. At one boundary the junction diverges from the germline segment, which might be a read error. V usage is TRBV11-2 and J usage is TRBJ1-1, with TRBD1 matching 8 bases. The CDR3 contains 13 residues. The germline V gene encodes CDR1 SGHAT and CDR2 FQNNGV. CDR3 DNA: TGTGCCAGCAACTTATTGACAGGGGTGGAAGCTTTCTTT. It specifies CASNLLTGVEAFF. The full variable domain, in which reference TRBV11-2 and TRBJ1-1 provide the parts outside the CDR3, is EAGVAQSPRYKIIEKRQSVAFWCNPISGHATLYWYQQILGQGPKLLIQFQNNGVVDDSQLPKDRFSAERLKGVDSTLKIQPAKLEDSAVYLCASNLLTGVEAFFGQGTRLTVV.

Here the CDR3 DNA reads TGTGCCAGCAGCGTAGGAAGCGGGGGGACAGATACGCAGTATTTT. This gives the protein CASSVGSGGTDTQYF. This chain links TRBV9 with TRBJ2-3, with TRBD2 identical over 9 bases. V lost 0 bases and J lost 3; bases outside the gene matches: 2. The CDR3 is 15 amino acids. Germline CDR1 and CDR2: SGDLS and YYNGEE.

The gene calls are TRBV5-1 and TRBJ2-6, with 7 bases that match TRBD1. V gave up 4 bases and J gave up 0 bases; unmatched junction bases: 7. The CDR3 sequence is 17 residues long. Germline CDR1 SGHRS, CDR2 YFSETQ. CDR3 protein: CASSPGQTISGANVLTF. CDR3 DNA sequence: TGCGCCAGCAGCCCGGGACAGACTATCTCTGGGGCCAACGTCCTGACTTTC.

The chain links TRBV5-1 to TRBJ2-5, with a weak D call TRBD1 (6 bases). The CDR3 sequence is 17 residues long. CDR1 is SGHRS and CDR2 is YFSETQ in the germline V gene. Trimming took 0 bases from V and 5 from J, leaving 20 bases between them. The CDR3 reads CASSLGTARGARETQYF. CDR3 bases: TGCGCCAGCAGCTTGGGGACAGCGCGAGGGGCGCGGGAGACCCAGTACTTC.

The V and J genes are TRBV7-7 and TRBJ2-1; 10 bases agree with TRBD1. The CDR3 has 14 amino acids. Germline trimming cut 5 bases from V and 7 bases from J; bases unmatched to any gene: 5. Germline-derived CDR1 and CDR2 are SSHAT and FNYEAQ (reference sequence). CDR3 sequence: CASSPWTGGNEQFF. DNA of the CDR3: TGTGCCAGCAGCCCTTGGACAGGGGGAAATGAGCAGTTCTTC.

The chain links TRBV6-6 to TRBJ2-5; 10 bases are a match to TRBD2. The CDR3 runs 15 residues. After removal of 5 bases from V and 3 bases from J, the junction contained 6 bases not matched to a gene. Germline CDR1 is MNHNY and CDR2 is SVGAGI (reference sequence). Here the CDR3 DNA reads TGTGCCAGCAGTACGCCCCTAGCGGGGGAAGAGACCCAGTACTTC. Translated, it gives CASSTPLAGEETQYF.

The chain joins TRBV6-5 to TRBJ1-4; D remains ambiguous. Trimming stripped 4 bases from V and 0 bases from J, with 6 bases between. Germline-derived CDR1 and CDR2 are MNHEY and SVGAGI. This CDR3 comprises 14 residues. The CDR3 DNA follows: TGTGCCAGCAGTTCAGTCGCAACTAATGAAAAACTGTTTTTT. As protein: CASSSVATNEKLFF.

This rearrangement joins TRBV6-6 to TRBJ1-4, with D maybe TRBD1 (5 bases). CDR1 and CDR2 from the germline V gene are MNHNY and SVGAGI (reference sequence). CDR3 length: 14 amino acids. V was cut by 1 base and J by 3 bases, with 6 bases left in between. This chain's CDR3 is CASSYLGANEKLFF. CDR3 bases: TGTGCCAGCAGTTACTTAGGGGCTAATGAAAAACTGTTTTTT.

The rearrangement joins TRBV6-4 to TRBJ2-6; a possible D gene is TRBD2 (7 bases). The CDR3 has 17 residues. Germline V CDR1 and CDR2: MRHNA, SNTAGT. The V gene lost 0 bases and the J gene lost 3 bases, with 12 bases spanning the gap. Here the CDR3 reads CASSDSGRGLGANVLTF. CDR3 coding DNA: TGTGCCAGCAGTGACTCTGGGCGGGGGCTTGGGGCCAACGTCCTGACTTTC.

The genes are TRBV7-9 and TRBJ2-7; possible D gene TRBD2, 5 bases. The V gene lost 5 bases and the J gene lost 2 bases, with 19 bases spanning the gap. This CDR3 has 16 amino acids. Per germline, CDR1 SEHNR and CDR2 FQNEAQ (reference sequence). CDR3 amino acids: CASSPSHTRVAYEQYF. Here the CDR3 DNA reads TGTGCCAGCAGCCCCTCTCACACTAGAGTCGCCTACGAGCAGTACTTC.

CDR3 sequence (DNA): TGTGCCAGCAGCTTAACCGGGACTACCCTAAACAAGCAGTACTTC. Protein product: CASSLTGTTLNKQYF. The J gene is TRBJ2-7, the V gene TRBV7-2; the match to TRBD2 covers 7 bases. V lost 2 bases and J lost 8; bases outside the gene matches: 12. The germline V gene has CDR1 SGHTA and CDR2 FQGNSA. This CDR3 has 15 residues. The full variable domain, rest sourced from reference TRBV7-2 and TRBJ2-7, is GAGVSQSPSNKVTEKGKDVELRCDPISGHTALYWYRQSLGQGLEFLIYFQGNSAPDKSGLPSDRFSAERTGGSVSTLTIQRTQQEDSAVYLCASSLTGTTLNKQYFGPGTRLTVT.

This clone was seen a few times. The chain has TRBV30 and TRBJ1-2, with 8 positions matching TRBD1. The CDR3 sequence is 13 residues long. In germline, CDR1 is GTSNPN, CDR2 SVGIG (reference sequence). With 7 bases clipped from V and 5 bases from J, the junction kept 9 bases outside the gene matches. CDR3: CAFKHRGMYGYTF. The CDR3 nucleotides are TGTGCCTTTAAGCACAGGGGGATGTATGGCTACACCTTC.

The chain is built from TRBV5-1 and TRBJ1-3; 8 nucleotides match TRBD1. The CDR3 totals 17 residues. Germline values: CDR1 SGHRS, CDR2 YFSETQ. Losses at the gene ends were 4 bases for V and 0 bases for J; bases not matched to a gene: 9. CDR3 sequence: CASSERTGTFSGNTIYF. The CDR3, as DNA: TGCGCCAGCAGCGAACGGACAGGGACCTTCTCTGGAAACACCATATATTTT.

The chain carries TRBV9 and TRBJ1-6; D unresolved. Germline CDR1 and CDR2: SGDLS and YYNGEE. The CDR3 covers 14 residues. The V end lost 3 bases, the J end lost 7 bases, and 11 bases lay between the germline ends. The CDR3 DNA reads as TGTGCCAGCAGCGCTATCGACTTGAATTCACCCCTCCACTTT. Translated: CASSAIDLNSPLHF.

The chain carries TRBV5-1 and TRBJ2-5; perhaps TRBD2 as D (6 bases). V lost 4 bases and J 4 bases, leaving 11 bases between the germline ends. CDR1 and CDR2 from the germline V gene are SGHRS and YFSETQ. The CDR3 has 13 residues. The CDR3 DNA is TGCGCCAGCAGCCGGGACTGGGGAGAGACCCAGTACTTC. It encodes CASSRDWGETQYF.

The V and J genes are TRBV2 and TRBJ1-4; 7 bases align to TRBD1. The CDR3 contains 15 residues. V shed 6 bases, J shed 10 bases, and the junction held 14 bases outside the gene matches. Germline assignment: CDR1 SNHLY and CDR2 FYNNEI. As DNA, the CDR3 is TGTGCCAGCAGAGAGGACAGGTCCCTTGTTCGAAAACTGTTTTTT. This codes for CASREDRSLVRKLFF.

By frequency in the sample, this clone is medium-sized. This sequence joins TRBV6-6 and TRBJ1-5; D is unresolved. V lost 6 bases, J lost 5 bases, and 11 bases lay in between. CDR1 is MNHNY and CDR2 is SVGAGI in the germline V gene (reference sequence). CDR3 length equals 13 residues. CDR3 nucleotides: TGTGCCAGCAGGGGAGCTATCGATCAGCCCCAGCATTTT. Translation gives CASRGAIDQPQHF.

The chain has TRBV2 and TRBJ2-5, with 7 positions matching TRBD1. Trimming removed 5 bases from V and 11 bases from J; junction bases left unmatched: 14. Germline V gene sequence: CDR1 SNHLY, CDR2 FYNNEI. The CDR3 totals 14 residues. The CDR3 loop reads CASSRQGQVREQYF. Written as DNA, the CDR3 is TGTGCCAGCAGTAGACAGGGTCAGGTGAGAGAGCAGTACTTC.

This chain links TRBV25-1 with TRBJ1-5; no firm D call. CDR1 and CDR2 (germline): MGHDK, SYGVNS. Trimming removed 5 bases at V and 4 bases at J, with 12 bases between. The CDR3 covers 14 residues. CDR3 amino acids: CASSRPGENQPQHF. The CDR3 nucleotides read TGTGCCAGCAGTCGACCGGGTGAGAATCAGCCCCAGCATTTT.